These 23 T cell receptor beta chains originate from one sample sequenced in a study of cytomegalovirus exposure and HLA in healthy donors. The PCR contained 60 Vbeta and 13 Jbeta primers. Sequenced by immunoSEQ multiplex PCR; TCRdb stores in-frame clones only, minus some. The sample carries about 160,000 clones, 80% to 90% recorded once. The specimen sequenced was PBMCs. The receptors were sampled from a young woman in good health and CMV-seronegative.

This chain connects TRBV11-2 to TRBJ2-3; a possible D gene is TRBD1 (5 bases). Germline-derived CDR1 and CDR2 are SGHAT and FQNNGV. The V gene lost 2 bases and the J gene lost 3 bases, with 9 bases spanning the gap. The CDR3 is 14 residues long. CDR3 in amino acids: CASSLSAGTDTQYF. The DNA of the CDR3 is TGTGCCAGCAGCTTAAGTGCAGGGACAGATACGCAGTATTTT.

The chain uses TRBV2 and TRBJ1-5, with D possibly being TRBD1 (6 bases). The CDR3 length is 15 residues. CDR1 is SNHLY, CDR2 FYNNEI, per germline. V lost 3 bases and J lost 4, with 13 bases in between. CDR3 protein: CASSEMPGVNQPQHF. CDR3 DNA: TGTGCCAGCAGTGAGATGCCAGGGGTGAATCAGCCCCAGCATTTT. The full variable domain, rest sourced from reference TRBV2 and TRBJ1-5, is EPEVTQTPSHQVTQMGQEVILRCVPISNHLYFYWYRQILGQKVEFLVSFYNNEISEKSEIFDDQFSVERPDGSNFTLKIRSTKLEDSAMYFCASSEMPGVNQPQHFGDGTRLSIL.

This clone was counted a few times. This chain links TRBV27 with TRBJ1-1, with 9 bases lining up with TRBD1. The CDR3 sequence is 18 residues long. V lost 6 bases to trimming and J lost 0 bases; unmatched junction nucleotides: 14. Germline CDR1 and CDR2: MNHEY and SMNVEV (reference sequence). The DNA for the CDR3 is TGTGCCAGCAGAAAGGCACTGGACAGGGGCAAGGTGAACACTGAAGCTTTCTTT. Translation: CASRKALDRGKVNTEAFF.

CDR3 coding DNA: TGTGCCAGCAGTGGGACTAGCGGGAGAGATGAGCAGTTCTTC. Translated: CASSGTSGRDEQFF. V is TRBV28 and J is TRBJ2-1; TRBD2 matches at 14 bases. The V gene's germline CDR1 is MDHEN and CDR2 SYDVKM. CDR3 size: 14 residues. With V trimmed by 5 bases and J by 8 bases, 2 bases remained unmatched.

J is TRBJ2-7 and V is TRBV29-1, with 7 positions matching TRBD1. This CDR3 has 14 residues. CDR1 is SQVTM and CDR2 is ANQGSEA in the germline V gene. The J segment lost 2 bases and the V segment lost 8 bases, leaving 12 bases of the junction unmatched. The DNA of the CDR3 is TGCAGCATTTTCACAGGGGCTGGCACCTACGAGCAGTACTTC. Translating it yields CSIFTGAGTYEQYF.

This rearrangement joins TRBV28 to TRBJ2-2; TRBD1 matches at 9 bases. The germline gives CDR1 MDHEN, CDR2 SYDVKM. The CDR3 length is 16 residues. The J segment lost 4 bases and the V segment lost 5 bases, leaving 8 bases of the junction unmatched. This CDR3 reads CASSVTGTGFTGELFF. CDR3 nucleotides: TGTGCCAGCAGTGTAACCGGGACAGGGTTCACCGGGGAGCTGTTTTTT.

The chain recombines TRBV5-1 with TRBJ2-3, with D perhaps matching TRBD1 or TRBD2 (7 bases each). Germline V gene sequence: CDR1 SGHRS, CDR2 YFSETQ. CDR3 size: 17 residues. V was clipped by 4 bases and J by 1 base, with 19 bases between them. CDR3 nucleotide sequence: TGCGCCAGCAGCGTGGGGAGGGGGCGAAGCGGCACAGATACGCAGTATTTT. Amino acid sequence: CASSVGRGRSGTDTQYF.

This clone was counted between two and nine times. The J gene is TRBJ2-2, the V gene TRBV5-1; 9 positions agree with TRBD1. The CDR3 has 15 amino acids. V lost 4 bases and J lost 7; bases outside the gene matches: 8. Germline V gene lookup returns CDR1 SGHRS and CDR2 YFSETQ. CDR3: CASSQGQGSFGELFF. As DNA, the CDR3 is TGCGCCAGCAGCCAGGGACAGGGAAGTTTCGGGGAGCTGTTTTTT.

V gene TRBV7-2 combines with J gene TRBJ2-5, with 8 bases lining up with TRBD2. V shed 0 bases, J shed 5 bases, and the junction held 2 bases outside the gene matches. Germline CDR1 SGHTA, CDR2 FQGNSA. The CDR3 sequence is 14 residues long. For the CDR3, the DNA is TGTGCCAGCAGCTTAGCTAGCGGGGCGGAGACCCAGTACTTC. Residues: CASSLASGAETQYF. The full variable domain, rest sourced from reference TRBV7-2 and TRBJ2-5, is GAGVSQSPSNKVTEKGKDVELRCDPISGHTALYWYRQSLGQGLEFLIYFQGNSAPDKSGLPSDRFSAERTGGSVSTLTIQRTQQEDSAVYLCASSLASGAETQYFGPGTRLLVL.

CDR3 coding DNA: TGTGCCAGCTCTTCCGGGACAGGGCCTACCCAAGAGACCCAGTACTTC. Amino acid sequence: CASSSGTGPTQETQYF. The J gene is TRBJ2-5, the V gene TRBV18; 9 bases map to TRBD1. The CDR3 has 16 amino acids. The V and J ends lost 6 bases and 1 base, in that order; junction bases with no gene match: 9. Germline values: CDR1 KGHSH, CDR2 LQKENI.

This clone has more than one count but fewer than ten. V usage is TRBV6-5 and J usage is TRBJ2-3, with D unresolved. The germline V and J ends were trimmed by 0 bases and 0 bases, with 10 bases remaining between them. CDR3 size: 16 residues. Germline-derived CDR1 and CDR2 are MNHEY and SVGAGI. The CDR3 sequence is CASSYSAQLSTDTQYF. In DNA, the CDR3 is TGTGCCAGCAGTTACTCCGCTCAACTCAGCACAGATACGCAGTATTTT.

The rearrangement joins TRBV5-1 to TRBJ1-4; 7 bases agree with TRBD1. Germline assignment: CDR1 SGHRS and CDR2 YFSETQ. The trim removed 0 bases at V and 4 bases at J, leaving 3 bases unmatched. The CDR3 is 15 residues long. The CDR3 nucleotides are TGCGCCAGCAGCTTGGACAGGGGAATTAATGAAAAACTGTTTTTT. Its protein product is CASSLDRGINEKLFF.

The chain links TRBV13 to TRBJ2-7; D perhaps matches TRBD1 (5 bases). The CDR3 runs to 14 residues. In germline, CDR1 is PRHDT, CDR2 FYEKMQ (reference sequence). V lost 8 bases to trimming and J lost 0 bases, with 14 bases between them. CDR3 DNA sequence: TGTGCCAGCCGTAAAAGGGGAAGCTCCTACGAGCAGTACTTC. Translated: CASRKRGSSYEQYF. Full variable domain (rest looked up from reference TRBV13 and TRBJ2-7): AAGVIQSPRHLIKEKRETATLKCYPIPRHDTVYWYQQGPGQDPQFLISFYEKMQSDKGSIPDRFSAQQFSDYHSELNMSSLELGDSALYFCASRKRGSSYEQYFGPGTRLTVT.

CDR3 DNA sequence: TGTGCCAGTAGATTGGACACACGGCCTTTCTTT. Protein sequence: CASRLDTRPFF. The rearrangement links TRBV2 to TRBJ1-1; tentatively, D is TRBD1 (5 bases). The CDR3 runs 11 residues. The V gene lost 9 bases and the J gene lost 12 bases, with 17 bases spanning the gap. Germline CDR1 is SNHLY and CDR2 is FYNNEI.

This clone was counted a few times. The gene calls are TRBV19 and TRBJ2-7; 7 bases line up with TRBD1. The germline V gene has CDR1 LNHDA and CDR2 SQIVND (reference sequence). CDR3 size: 13 residues. Unmatched junction bases numbered 6, after V lost 5 bases and J lost 5 bases. The CDR3 protein is CASSEPDRDEQYF. The CDR3 region has the DNA TGTGCCAGTAGTGAACCCGACAGGGACGAGCAGTACTTC.

CDR3 amino acids: CASSLARKVSYEQYF. The CDR3 coding sequence is TGTGCCAGCTCCCTCGCCAGAAAAGTATCCTACGAGCAGTACTTC. The J gene is TRBJ2-7, the V gene TRBV2; no reliable D call. V lost 8 bases and J lost 1, with 18 bases in between. Germline loops: CDR1 SNHLY, CDR2 FYNNEI. The CDR3 totals 15 residues.

In its sample, this clone was seen once. The V call is TRBV19, the J call TRBJ2-5; D might be TRBD2 (5 bases). Per the germline V gene, CDR1 is LNHDA and CDR2 is SQIVND (reference sequence). The CDR3 has 17 residues. Trimming left V 6 bases short and J 0 bases short, with 20 bases between. This CDR3 reads CASSNLTRTGYQETQYF. The CDR3 DNA reads as TGTGCCAGTAGCAACTTAACGAGGACGGGGTACCAAGAGACCCAGTACTTC.

The chain links TRBV6-5 to TRBJ2-7; D is possibly TRBD1 (6 bases). Germline V lookup: CDR1 MNHEY, CDR2 SVGAGI. The CDR3 totals 12 residues. With 6 bases removed from V and 3 bases from J, the gap between germline ends came to 9 bases. The CDR3 sequence is CASSSDSYEQYF. CDR3 coding DNA: TGTGCCAGCAGCTCGGACAGCTACGAGCAGTACTTC.

The chain recombines TRBV19 with TRBJ1-2; no firm D call. Trimming took 3 bases from V and 4 from J, leaving 21 bases between them. From germline, CDR1 is LNHDA and CDR2 SQIVND (reference sequence). The CDR3 has 17 amino acids. For the CDR3, the DNA is TGTGCCAGTAGTATGTGGGCAGGCACCGGGATACGCTATGGCTACACCTTC. Its protein is CASSMWAGTGIRYGYTF.

As DNA, the CDR3 is TGTGCCAGCAGCCCCGGGACAGGGTATCACGAGCAGTACTTC. It specifies CASSPGTGYHEQYF. This chain links TRBV11-2 with TRBJ2-7; TRBD1 agrees at 9 bases. V lost 5 bases and J lost 5; bases outside the gene matches: 7. Germline loops: CDR1 SGHAT, CDR2 FQNNGV. This CDR3 region has 14 residues.

V gene TRBV7-6 combines with J gene TRBJ1-2, with D hard to call. From germline, CDR1 is SGHVS and CDR2 FNYEAQ. This CDR3 contains 15 residues. Trimming removed 2 bases at V and 3 bases at J, with 13 bases between. The chain's CDR3 is CASSLRRESHYGYTF. CDR3 coding DNA: TGTGCCAGCAGCTTAAGGCGGGAGTCTCACTATGGCTACACCTTC.

The gene calls are TRBV18 and TRBJ1-1; 10 positions match TRBD1. Germline V gene sequence: CDR1 KGHSH, CDR2 LQKENI. The CDR3 consists of 16 residues. J lost 0 bases, V lost 0 bases, and 1 base had no gene match. CDR3 DNA: TGTGCCAGCTCACCACCGACAGGGGGCATGAACACTGAAGCTTTCTTT. Translated: CASSPPTGGMNTEAFF.

This chain links TRBV19 with TRBJ1-2; 8 bases agree with TRBD1. V was clipped by 6 bases and J by 1 base; unmatched bases: 10. The CDR3 has 16 residues. Germline-derived CDR1 and CDR2 are LNHDA and SQIVND (reference sequence). The CDR3 sequence: CASSSGQGVLNYGYTF. CDR3 coding DNA: TGTGCCAGTAGCTCAGGACAGGGTGTTCTTAACTATGGCTACACCTTC.